This is a list of T cell receptor beta chains from one sample in a study of OX40 agonist ivuxolimab in advanced cancers. Only in-frame clones appear in the TCRdb table, and some are missing; sequencing was by immunoSEQ multiplex PCR. Of tens of thousands of clones in the sample, just over 85% are singletons; the top ten hold 3.5% to 5%. The source material was CD4+ or CD8+ T cells sorted from blood, sampled in a trial of the OX40 agonist ivuxolimab. Receptor source: an adult with an advanced solid tumor such as melanoma, head and neck, liver or kidney cancer. CDR3s include the opening cysteine and the closing phenylalanine or tryptophan. A D gene is named only where the DNA matches it firmly. Not all rows give a size; the values are once, few, many and, for expanded clones, a class.

CDR3aa	CDR3nt	j_gene	d_gene	v_gene	abundance
CASSTTGVHGYTF	TGTGCCAGTAGCACAACAGGGGTCCATGGCTACACCTTC	TRBJ1-2	TRBD1	TRBV19	few
CASSFLATGETQYF	TGCGCCAGCAGTTTTCTAGCGACGGGGGAGACCCAGTACTTC	TRBJ2-5	-	TRBV5-1	-
CASSLRRAGGDSSYTF	TGTGCCAGCAGTTTACGAAGAGCGGGGGGGGACTCGAGCTACACCTTC	TRBJ1-2	-	TRBV28	-
CASSLTWENEQFF	TGTGCCAGCAGCTTAACTTGGGAGAATGAGCAGTTCTTC	TRBJ2-1	-	TRBV7-3	-
CASSLDGQGRYTF	TGTGCCAGCAGCTTGGATGGACAGGGCCGGTACACCTTC	TRBJ1-2	TRBD1	TRBV7-6	once
CASSLTGASGDETQYF	TGTGCCAGCAGCTTAACAGGGGCTAGCGGGGATGAGACGCAGTATTTT	TRBJ2-3	TRBD2	TRBV7-3	-
CASSLDKTTYGYTF	TGTGCCAGCAGCTTGGACAAGACTACTTATGGCTACACCTTC	TRBJ1-2	-	TRBV5-4	-
CSSTGGTSGKNIQYF	TGCAGCTCTACTGGAGGGACTAGCGGGAAAAACATTCAGTACTTC	TRBJ2-4	TRBD2	TRBV29-1	-
CASSDVAAPSYEQYF	TGTGCCAGCAGTGACGTTGCGGCACCCTCCTACGAGCAGTACTTC	TRBJ2-7	-	TRBV6-1	-
CATSRDYGTPPYEQYF	TGTGCCACCAGCAGAGATTACGGGACTCCTCCCTACGAGCAGTACTTC	TRBJ2-7	-	TRBV15	many
CASSPPGSAGPGGYTF	TGTGCCAGCTCACCTCCCGGTTCGGCAGGACCTGGGGGCTACACCTTC	TRBJ1-2	-	TRBV18	few
CASRTSGSAYEQYF	TGTGCCAGTCGGACTAGCGGGAGTGCCTACGAGCAGTACTTC	TRBJ2-7	TRBD2	TRBV19	-
CASSLSETQYF	TGTGCCAGCAGCTTATCCGAGACCCAGTACTTC	TRBJ2-5	-	TRBV7-8	-